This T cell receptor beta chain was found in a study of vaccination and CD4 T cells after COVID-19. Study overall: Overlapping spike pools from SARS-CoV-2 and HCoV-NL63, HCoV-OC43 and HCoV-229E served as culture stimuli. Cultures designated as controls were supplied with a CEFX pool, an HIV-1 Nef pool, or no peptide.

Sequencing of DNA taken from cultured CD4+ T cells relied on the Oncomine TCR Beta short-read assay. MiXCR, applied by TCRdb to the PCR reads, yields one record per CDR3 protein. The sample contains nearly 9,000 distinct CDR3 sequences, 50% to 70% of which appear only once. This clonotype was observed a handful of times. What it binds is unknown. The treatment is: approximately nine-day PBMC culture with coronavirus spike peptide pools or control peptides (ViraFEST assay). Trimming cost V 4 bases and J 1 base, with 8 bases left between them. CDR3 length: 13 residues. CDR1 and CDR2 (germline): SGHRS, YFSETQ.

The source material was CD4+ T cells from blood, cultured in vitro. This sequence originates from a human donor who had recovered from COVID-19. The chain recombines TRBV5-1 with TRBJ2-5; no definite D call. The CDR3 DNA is TGCGCCAGCAGCGGCGTGGGCCAAGAGACCCAGTACTTC. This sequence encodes CASSGVGQETQYF.